This T cell receptor beta chain was observed in a study of OX40 agonist ivuxolimab in advanced cancers. Profiling relied on immunoSEQ multiplex PCR, and the TCRdb table lists in-frame clones only, not all of them. Of about 53,000 clones in the sample, 85% to 90% were seen once. Trimming left V 5 bases short and J 4 bases short, with 14 bases between. CDR1 is MDHEN and CDR2 is SYDVKM in the germline V gene. The CDR3 runs to 14 residues. This sequence originates from an adult with an advanced solid tumor such as melanoma, head and neck, liver or kidney cancer. This specimen consisted of CD4+ or CD8+ T cells sorted from blood, obtained in a trial of the OX40 agonist ivuxolimab. The rearrangement links TRBV28 to TRBJ1-1; D unclear. For the CDR3, the DNA is TGTGCCAGCAGTGAACGGATCGTAGCCACTGAAGCTTTCTTT. Protein sequence: CASSERIVATEAFF.